These T cell receptor beta chains were read from a single sample in a study of T cell responses to AZD1222 COVID-19 vaccine. TCRdb's copy holds only in-frame clones and misses some; the assay was immunoSEQ multiplex PCR. This table has about 54,000 clones, roughly 85% appearing once. The sequenced sample was peripheral blood, obtained on day 0 of AZD1222 vaccination. The receptors derive from an adult in good health. The CDR3 runs from the conserved cysteine through the conserved F or W. D genes are given only for firm matches. Size values are once, few and many counts, or a class for expanded clones, and some rows have none.

CDR3	DNA	D	size	J	length	V
CASSLLWTSGVNTEAFF	TGTGCCAGCAGCTTACTATGGACCTCGGGTGTTAACACTGAAGCTTTCTTT	NA	once	TRBJ1-1	17	TRBV13
CASSSYMNQPQHF	TGTGCCAGCAGCTCATACATGAATCAGCCCCAGCATTTT	NA	once	TRBJ1-5	13	TRBV11-2
CASSQEHGAGETQYF	TGCGCCAGCAGCCAAGAACACGGGGCCGGAGAGACCCAGTACTTC	NA	NA	TRBJ2-5	15	TRBV4-3
CASSFSGTSSYEQYF	TGTGCCAGCAGTTTCTCCGGGACATCGTCCTACGAGCAGTACTTC	NA	NA	TRBJ2-7	15	TRBV6-2/TRBV6-3
CASSLRVSTDTQYF	TGTGCCAGCAGCCTTAGAGTTAGCACAGATACGCAGTATTTT	NA	NA	TRBJ2-3	14	TRBV3-1/TRBV3-2
CASSLTSGGARDTQYF	TGTGCCAGCAGTTTGACTAGCGGGGGGGCAAGAGATACGCAGTATTTT	TRBD2	NA	TRBJ2-3	16	TRBV27
CASSLNQGYNEQFF	TGTGCCAGCAGCTTAAATCAGGGGTACAATGAGCAGTTCTTC	NA	NA	TRBJ2-1	14	TRBV7-2
CASSIAGREDYGYTF	TGTGCCAGTAGTATCGCCGGGAGAGAAGACTATGGCTACACCTTC	NA	NA	TRBJ1-2	15	TRBV19
CASSFGPESNQPQHF	TGCGCCAGCAGCTTCGGCCCAGAAAGCAATCAGCCCCAGCATTTT	NA	few	TRBJ1-5	15	TRBV5-1
CASSLILAAGDNEQFF	TGCGCCAGCAGCTTGATACTAGCGGCTGGGGACAATGAGCAGTTCTTC	TRBD2	NA	TRBJ2-1	16	TRBV5-1
CATKQDRGGTGNTIYF	TGTGCCACCAAACAGGACAGGGGTGGAACTGGAAACACCATATATTTT	TRBD1	NA	TRBJ1-3	16	TRBV15
CSARGGKTQYF	TGCAGTGCTAGAGGGGGGAAGACCCAGTACTTC	NA	NA	TRBJ2-5	11	TRBV20-1
CASSAGEGTVSYNSPLHF	TGTGCCAGCAGCGCGGGGGAGGGGACAGTCTCCTATAATTCACCCCTCCACTTT	TRBD1	few	TRBJ1-6	18	TRBV9
CASSLGRGEQFF	TGTGCCAGCAGCTTAGGCAGGGGGGAGCAGTTCTTC	TRBD1	NA	TRBJ2-1	12	TRBV11-3
CASSLAGGGAANEQFF	TGTGCCAGCAGCTTAGCGGGCGGGGGGGCGGCCAATGAGCAGTTCTTC	TRBD2	NA	TRBJ2-1	16	TRBV7-2
CASSQERPRGVYEQYF	TGCGCCAGCAGCCAAGAACGGCCACGGGGGGTCTACGAGCAGTACTTC	TRBD2	NA	TRBJ2-7	16	TRBV4-1
CASSFQGGNEQFF	TGTGCCAGCAGCTTTCAGGGGGGAAATGAGCAGTTCTTC	NA	NA	TRBJ2-1	13	TRBV5-4
CASSEWGGQPQHF	TGCGCCAGCAGTGAGTGGGGTGGTCAGCCCCAGCATTTT	NA	NA	TRBJ1-5	13	TRBV10-2
CASSLRGNQPQHF	TGTGCCAGCAGCTTGCGGGGAAACCAGCCCCAGCATTTT	NA	NA	TRBJ1-5	13	TRBV5-6
CASSVSGTAKETQYF	TGCGCCAGCAGCGTCTCCGGGACAGCTAAAGAGACCCAGTACTTC	TRBD1	NA	TRBJ2-5	15	TRBV5-1
CASSLMGEQYF	TGTGCCAGCAGTCTAATGGGGGAGCAGTACTTC	NA	once	TRBJ2-7	11	TRBV12-3/TRBV12-4
CASSQTTVRQETQYF	TGTGCCAGCAGCCAGACCACCGTCCGCCAAGAGACCCAGTACTTC	NA	NA	TRBJ2-5	15	TRBV3-1/TRBV3-2
CASSQVVTGIEAFF	TGTGCCAGCAGCCAAGTCGTTACAGGTATTGAAGCTTTCTTT	NA	NA	TRBJ1-1	14	TRBV3-1/TRBV3-2
CASSHSGEYTDTQYF	TGTGCCAGCAGCCACAGCGGGGAGTACACAGATACGCAGTATTTT	TRBD2	NA	TRBJ2-3	15	TRBV6-6
CASDRGIGTEAFF	TGTGCCAGCGACAGGGGGATCGGTACTGAAGCTTTCTTT	TRBD1	NA	TRBJ1-1	13	TRBV6-5
CASSLGQRQSYLSGEKLFF	TGCGCCAGCAGCTTGGGGCAGCGACAATCTTACCTGAGCGGGGAAAAACTGTTTTTT	NA	NA	TRBJ1-4	19	TRBV5-1
CASSQGQENQPQHF	TGTGCCAGCAGCCAAGGGCAGGAGAATCAGCCCCAGCATTTT	NA	NA	TRBJ1-5	14	TRBV6-5
CASSLGFGGPSGNTIYF	TGCGCCAGCAGCTTGGGGTTTGGGGGCCCCTCTGGAAACACCATATATTTT	NA	once	TRBJ1-3	17	TRBV5-1
CASSLVWGERGNTIYF	TGTGCCAGCAGCTTAGTGTGGGGAGAACGGGGAAACACCATATATTTT	NA	NA	TRBJ1-3	16	TRBV11-2
CATRFRGPTDTQYF	TGTGCAACCCGATTCAGGGGGCCGACAGATACGCAGTATTTT	TRBD1	NA	TRBJ2-3	14	TRBV7-2
CASSIAGGPYNEQFF	TGTGCCAGTAGTATTGCGGGGGGCCCCTACAATGAGCAGTTCTTC	TRBD2	few	TRBJ2-1	15	TRBV19
CASSPERGHNSPLHF	TGTGCCAGTAGCCCTGAGCGGGGGCATAATTCACCCCTCCACTTT	NA	NA	TRBJ1-6	15	TRBV19
CAWSVRRDLTSTDTQYF	TGTGCCTGGAGTGTAAGACGAGATTTAACTAGCACAGATACGCAGTATTTT	NA	NA	TRBJ2-3	17	TRBV30
CASSEGGEMTGELFF	TGTGCCAGCAGTGAGGGCGGGGAGATGACCGGGGAGCTGTTTTTT	NA	NA	TRBJ2-2	15	TRBV6-1
CASSIGTANEQFF	TGTGCCAGCAGTATCGGGACGGCAAATGAGCAGTTCTTC	NA	NA	TRBJ2-1	13	TRBV27
CASSMRGTGSPLHF	TGCGCCAGCAGCATGAGGGGCACCGGTTCACCCCTCCACTTT	NA	few	TRBJ1-6	14	TRBV5-1
CASSHHGQKKNTEAFF	TGCGCCAGCAGTCACCATGGACAGAAAAAGAACACTGAAGCTTTCTTT	NA	NA	TRBJ1-1	16	TRBV23-1
CASSLEGQQETQYF	TGTGCCAGCAGCTTAGAGGGACAGCAAGAGACCCAGTACTTC	TRBD1	NA	TRBJ2-5	14	TRBV5-4
CASSPGTGGPYEQYF	TGTGCCAGCTCACCCGGGACAGGGGGCCCCTACGAGCAGTACTTC	TRBD1	few	TRBJ2-7	15	TRBV18
CASSQPTSGGFTDTQYF	TGCGCCAGCAGCCAACCGACTAGCGGGGGGTTCACAGATACGCAGTATTTT	TRBD2	NA	TRBJ2-3	17	TRBV5-1
CASSLGAGTGEPPKYF	TGTGCCAGCAGTCTCGGGGCGGGGACAGGGGAACCTCCGAAGTACTTC	TRBD1	NA	TRBJ2-7	16	TRBV28
CASSQDPKAGGNTIYF	TGCGCCAGCAGCCAAGATCCTAAGGCAGGGGGGAACACCATATATTTT	TRBD1	NA	TRBJ1-3	16	TRBV4-3
CASSLGGYQSDTQYF	TGTGCCAGCAGCTTAGGGGGTTATCAGTCGGATACGCAGTATTTT	NA	NA	TRBJ2-3	15	TRBV7-3
CASSRRVSNTGELFF	TGTGCCAGCAGCCGTCGGGTTTCGAACACCGGGGAGCTGTTTTTT	NA	NA	TRBJ2-2	15	TRBV11-1
CASSLGGGFAYEQYF	TGTGCCAGCAGCTTGGGCGGGGGGTTCGCCTACGAGCAGTACTTC	TRBD2	NA	TRBJ2-7	15	TRBV5-6